This paragraph reports one T cell receptor beta chain. This clone's antigen is unknown. No base quality values were provided; no much bigger clone lies one nucleotide off. This sample was taken from a study of shared clonotypes between healthy human individuals (dated by TCRdb to about 2020). A note on the overall study: The cohort comprised two women and a few men aged 18 to 49 years. Leukapheresis yielded between about 0.94 and 9.5 billion PBMCs per donor. Libraries were prepared and TCR repertoires were sequenced by different laboratories using diverse techniques, in order to increase sequencing depth and limit assay-specific biases. The study deeply sequenced blood TCR repertoires of five healthy adults to estimate repertoire size and the extent of clonotype sharing between individuals. For each donor, CD4 naive and CD4 memory were each run on three plates, CD8 naive on two plates, and CD8 memory on one plate. Summary of the overall study and its limitations: Pairwise subsampling indicated that sequencing depth was expected to affect the degree of clonotype sharing among donors. Larger estimated clonotype richness was generally found for naive subsets than for memory subsets. When a handful of donors were compared, the shared fraction of clonotypes was 5% to 6.5% for naive CD4, over 3% for naive CD8, more than 2% for memory CD4, and 0.35% to 0.5% for memory CD8. Incomplete sequencing was indicated by rarefaction of sorted-subset datasets, despite the large sequencing depth. Compared with non-shared clonotypes, the clonotypes found in all four sorted-subset donors had higher generation probabilities. Sampling was restricted to blood, and TCR repertoires in tissues likely differ from the TCR repertoires found in blood. Because the study included only a small number of donors, the genetic and exposure-history diversity represented was limited.

Using the deep immunoSEQ assay, TCR CDR3 regions were amplified from genomic DNA by multiplex PCR. Genomic DNA extracted from each cell subset was distributed evenly over all wells of several immunoSEQ 96-well plates, and each plate served as one replicate. Each replicate PCR for sorted subsets received about 200 ng genomic DNA, equal to about 30,000 T cell genomes. Purified libraries were measured with a Qubit 3.0 fluorometer, size-checked on a Bioanalyzer 2100, and measured again with the KAPA Library Quantification kit. A separate single-read 150-cycle Illumina NextSeq 550 flow cell was used to sequence each immunoSEQ 96-well plate. Under the source paper's analysis protocol: The immunoSEQ output contained only junctional sequences without quality scores, so filtering could not match that applied to full-length reads. To assign V/J genes and CDR3, sequences were annotated using PyIR, a Python wrapper for IgBLAST v1.9, with IMGT germline references. Reads with weak V/J assignments (E-value above 1e-6), missing CDR3, stop codons, out-of-frame junctions, or ambiguous translated residues were removed. A V3J clonotype was defined by an identical inferred V gene, J gene, and CDR3 amino acid sequence. To compute the percentage overlap between repertoires, the number of shared unique clonotypes was divided by the size of the smaller repertoire. RTK rarefaction, the Chao1 estimator, and Recon v2.1 estimates of unobserved clonotypes were used to assess repertoire richness. Generation probabilities were computed with OLGA for all TCRbeta clonotypes obtained by the gDNA method from a handful of donors. The immuneACCESS repertoire file appears here via TCRdb, limited to in-frame rearrangements. These files lack a portion of the clones; in checked studies, under half of the deficit traces to unresolved V genes, and the cause of the others is not known. The DNA gave D and trimming, while V, J and clone size come from that table. The sample table shows 2,500,000 or so clones, and around nine tenths are seen once. The biggest ten clones account for 0.11% to 0.15% of the sample.

Healthy HIV-negative adults with no recently reported acute infections or vaccinations were included as donors. All donors were Caucasian adults living in Nashville, Tennessee, USA. CD4+ T cells were enriched by magnetic negative selection; naive cells were then positively selected on CD45RA, and the negative fraction formed the memory subset. Blood was obtained by leukapheresis, after which PBMCs were separated by Ficoll-Histopaque density gradient centrifugation and cryopreserved in liquid nitrogen vapor phase. Purity and quantity of every magnetically sorted T cell population were checked by analytical flow cytometry. Genomic DNA was isolated from every sorted fraction and measured by UV absorbance on a Nanodrop 2000c. The CDR3 sequence holds 15 residues, the cysteine and phenylalanine included. The only DNA kept is the CDR3, 45 bases in frame from the first base. CDR1 is given as MGHRA and CDR2 as YSYEKL, both from the germline V gene. Germline trimming: 3 bases from V, 7 bases from J; junction bases outside gene matches: 10.

This receptor was taken from a young man in good health. Sequencing was done on a sample of naive CD4+ T cells sorted from blood. In light of the paper, this sample's cell subset or site label describes: CD45RA+ positively selected. The rearranged chain carries TRBV4-1 and TRBJ2-7; the central 9 bases match TRBD1. Here is the DNA: TGCGCCAGCAGCCAGCCTGGTAACAGGGGGCGGGAGCAGTACTTC. Translated, this is CASSQPGNRGREQYF.